These T cell receptor beta chains were read from a single sample in a study of blood T cell repertoires in COVID-19. Profiled with immunoSEQ multiplex PCR; TCRdb holds only in-frame clones, not every one. The repertoire holds about 60,000 clones, with more than 70% as singletons. Sequenced sample: peripheral blood. These receptors all stem from a human donor in a cohort sampled during active COVID-19. CDR3s include the opening cysteine and the closing phenylalanine or tryptophan. The D gene is left open where the match is weak. Expanded clones are given a class, and other clones once, few, many or no size at all.

TRBJ1-1	.	.	TRBV12-3/TRBV12-4	TGTGCCAGCAGTTTAAGAGGGTATGAAGCTTTCTTT	CASSLRGYEAFF
TRBJ1-1	.	.	TRBV2	TGTGCCAGCACCACGGTTTGGAACACTGAAGCTTTCTTT	CASTTVWNTEAFF
TRBJ1-2	.	.	TRBV25-1	TGTGCCAGCAAAGTTGGGGGGGCCTATGGCTACACCTTC	CASKVGGAYGYTF
TRBJ1-5	.	.	TRBV12-1	TGTGCCAGCAGCTTTAGAGGGTGGAGTGGCAATCAGCCCCAGCATTTT	CASSFRGWSGNQPQHF
TRBJ2-5	.	.	TRBV5-1	TGCGCCAGCAGCTCCGGGACACCGAAAGAGACCCAGTACTTC	CASSSGTPKETQYF
TRBJ2-1	.	few	TRBV5-6	TGTGCCAGCAGCTTGAACGCGGGTTACTACAATGAGCAGTTCTTC	CASSLNAGYYNEQFF
TRBJ1-5	TRBD1	.	TRBV2	TGTGCCAGCAGTGAAGACCCCGGGACAGGCTATAGCAATCAGCCCCAGCATTTT	CASSEDPGTGYSNQPQHF
TRBJ2-1	TRBD2	.	TRBV5-4	TGTGCCAGCAGCCCGGGACTAGCGGGGATATTCTACAATGAGCAGTTCTTC	CASSPGLAGIFYNEQFF
TRBJ1-1	.	.	TRBV5-1	TGCGCCAGCAGAACAGGACAGAACACTGAAGCTTTCTTT	CASRTGQNTEAFF
TRBJ2-2	.	.	TRBV5-1	TGCGCCAGCAGGGAGAGTTTGCAGAACACCGGGGAGCTGTTTTTT	CASRESLQNTGELFF
TRBJ1-4	.	.	TRBV7-9	TGTGCCAGCAGCCGGACAGCAACTAATGAAAAACTGTTTTTT	CASSRTATNEKLFF
TRBJ2-2	.	.	TRBV18	TGTGCCAGCTCAATCTCAGGCGGGGAGCTGTTTTTT	CASSISGGELFF
TRBJ2-3	.	.	TRBV11-2	TGTGCCAGCAGCCCTGTGGCGGGTTACACAGATACGCAGTATTTT	CASSPVAGYTDTQYF
TRBJ1-3	.	.	TRBV19	TGTGCCAGTACTCGGGGGAGCTCTGGAAACACCATATATTTT	CASTRGSSGNTIYF
TRBJ1-4	TRBD1	.	TRBV19	TGTGCCAGTAGTCCGGACTTGCAGGGGGCGCGGGAAAAACTGTTTTTT	CASSPDLQGAREKLFF
TRBJ2-5	.	.	TRBV14	TGTGCCAGCAGCCTCCTTACAGTGGCGGAGACCCAGTACTTC	CASSLLTVAETQYF
TRBJ2-4	.	.	TRBV28	TGTGCCAGCAGTCCACAGGATGTCAAAAACATTCAGTACTTC	CASSPQDVKNIQYF
TRBJ2-3	TRBD2	.	TRBV7-3	TGTGCCAGCAGCTTGGGGGGGTTCCACCGCACAGATACGCAGTATTTT	CASSLGGFHRTDTQYF
TRBJ1-3	TRBD1	.	TRBV7-2	TGTGCCAGCAGCCTTCGGACAGGGACAGGAAACACCATATATTTT	CASSLRTGTGNTIYF
TRBJ2-1	TRBD2	.	TRBV4-2	TGTGCCAGCAGCCAGAGAGCGGGGGACTCCTACAATGAGCAGTTCTTC	CASSQRAGDSYNEQFF
TRBJ2-3	TRBD2	.	TRBV29-1	TGCAGCGTTGATAGCGGGGGCACAGATACGCAGTATTTT	CSVDSGGTDTQYF
TRBJ1-2	TRBD1	.	TRBV25-1	TGTGCCAGCAGCCGAGGGACAGCTTATGGCTACACCTTC	CASSRGTAYGYTF
TRBJ2-1	.	.	TRBV5-1	TGCGCCAGCAGCTTGGGCAGCGCCAATGAGCAGTTCTTC	CASSLGSANEQFF
TRBJ2-3	TRBD2	.	TRBV25-1	TGTGCCAGCAGCCTAGCGGGGGGGCTCGATACGCAGTATTTT	CASSLAGGLDTQYF
TRBJ2-3	TRBD2	.	TRBV7-7	TGTGCCAGCAGCTTAGATTTACCGACTAGCGGGGGGGATACGCAGTATTTT	CASSLDLPTSGGDTQYF
TRBJ1-2	.	.	TRBV5-4	TGTGCCAGCAGCCTTACAGGGAACGTTGGCTACACCTTC	CASSLTGNVGYTF
TRBJ2-4	TRBD2	.	TRBV2	TGTGCCAGCAGTGAACGATGGGGACTAGCGGGGTTGTCCGCCAAAAACATTCAGTACTTC	CASSERWGLAGLSAKNIQYF
TRBJ1-5	TRBD1	.	TRBV13	TGTGCCAGCAGCTTAGGCCGTGTCCAACAGGGGACCAATCAGCCCCAGCATTTT	CASSLGRVQQGTNQPQHF
TRBJ1-1	.	.	TRBV18	TGTGCCAGCTCACCACCCGGGCGGGGCGCTAACACTGAAGCTTTCTTT	CASSPPGRGANTEAFF
TRBJ2-7	.	.	TRBV10-2	TGCGCCAGCAGTGCAGACTTTGGGGAGCAGTACTTC	CASSADFGEQYF
TRBJ2-2	.	.	TRBV2	TGTGCCAGCAATGAACTCCCGAGCACCGGGGAGCTGTTTTTT	CASNELPSTGELFF
TRBJ1-2	.	.	TRBV4-1	TGCGCCAGCAGCCAAGTCGGGGGGCGGATCTATGGCTACACCTTC	CASSQVGGRIYGYTF
TRBJ2-2	.	few	TRBV11-2	TGTGCCAGCAGTCCGGTCCGCGTCGGGGAGCTGTTTTTT	CASSPVRVGELFF
TRBJ1-5	.	.	TRBV18	TGTGCCAGCTCACCAGATGGGGGGGAACAGCCCCAGCATTTT	CASSPDGGEQPQHF
TRBJ2-6	.	few	TRBV28	TGTGCCAGTCTACCGCCTGTCAACTCTGGGGCCAACGTCCTGACTTTC	CASLPPVNSGANVLTF
TRBJ1-2	.	.	TRBV28	TGTGCCAGCGCCATAGTAGCTAACTATGGCTACACCTTC	CASAIVANYGYTF
TRBJ2-5	TRBD1	.	TRBV15	TGTGCCACCAGCGGATCCGGGACAGGGGAAGAGACCCAGTACTTC	CATSGSGTGEETQYF
TRBJ2-7	TRBD2	.	TRBV3-1/TRBV3-2	TGTGCCAGCAGCCCCCCCCCGGGACTAGCGGGGGGATACGAGCAGTACTTC	CASSPPPGLAGGYEQYF
TRBJ1-2	.	.	TRBV30	TGTGCCTGGAGATCTGCTAACTATGGCTACACCTTC	CAWRSANYGYTF
TRBJ2-7	.	.	TRBV7-6	TGTGCCAGCAGCCCGGGTAGGGGGACCAGGCCGTACGAGCAGTACTTC	CASSPGRGTRPYEQYF
TRBJ1-5	TRBD1	.	TRBV6-1	TGTGCCAGCAGTGAAGGAATAACAGGGGCTCAGCCCCAGCATTTT	CASSEGITGAQPQHF
TRBJ1-1	TRBD1	.	TRBV5-1	TGCGCCAGCAGCACCGGGACAGAGAACACTGAAGCTTTCTTT	CASSTGTENTEAFF
TRBJ1-2	.	.	TRBV6-5	TGTGCCAGCAAAAAGACAGGACACTATGGCTACACCTTC	CASKKTGHYGYTF